Detailed here is one T cell receptor beta chain. Its cognate antigen is unknown. CDR1 and CDR2 from the germline V gene are MNHNS and SASEGT. Germline trimming cut 5 bases from V and 2 bases from J; bases unmatched to any gene: 13. This CDR3 spans 18 amino acids. This specimen comes from a study of T cells after yellow fever vaccination. Study outcomes and limitations: A limited proportion of clonotypes was detected within both the CD4 and CD8 compartments. On re-exposure, the response was weaker but peaked faster, at day 5 versus 15. Abundant clonotypes from the bulk population could get into FACS-sorted repertoires as contaminants.

From the 5' RACE reads, TCRdb called clonotypes with MiXCR, one entry per CDR3 protein. The table shows hundreds of thousands of distinct CDR3 sequences, with roughly 13% occurring only once. Material: PBMCs, obtained on the day of the yellow fever booster vaccination. The chain carries TRBV6-1 and TRBJ1-3, with 9 positions matching TRBD1. The clonotype comes from a young man who received the YFV17D yellow fever vaccine. CDR3 DNA sequence: TGTGCCAGCAGTAACGCCCTGGGACAGGGAGGGACTGGAAACACCATATATTTT. The encoded protein is CASSNALGQGGTGNTIYF.